This T cell receptor beta chain comes out of a study of blood T cell repertoires in COVID-19. CDR1 and CDR2 (germline): MNHNS, SASEGT. The CDR3 has 11 amino acids. Trimming took 2 bases from V and 13 from J, leaving 9 bases between them. Regarding this clone: The sample carries other DNA sequences with the same CDR3.

Libraries were prepared by immunoSEQ multiplex PCR; TCRdb keeps only in-frame clonotypes and omits some of them. The data hold roughly 130,000 clones, with about four fifths observed a single time. The source of this sequence is a woman in her fifties or sixties with acute or convalescent COVID-19. The chain carries TRBV6-1 and TRBJ2-1, with D perhaps matching TRBD2 (6 bases). Sample: peripheral blood. CDR3 nucleotide sequence: TGTGCCAGCAGTGAACTAGCGAGACAGTTCTTC. This encodes CASSELARQFF.